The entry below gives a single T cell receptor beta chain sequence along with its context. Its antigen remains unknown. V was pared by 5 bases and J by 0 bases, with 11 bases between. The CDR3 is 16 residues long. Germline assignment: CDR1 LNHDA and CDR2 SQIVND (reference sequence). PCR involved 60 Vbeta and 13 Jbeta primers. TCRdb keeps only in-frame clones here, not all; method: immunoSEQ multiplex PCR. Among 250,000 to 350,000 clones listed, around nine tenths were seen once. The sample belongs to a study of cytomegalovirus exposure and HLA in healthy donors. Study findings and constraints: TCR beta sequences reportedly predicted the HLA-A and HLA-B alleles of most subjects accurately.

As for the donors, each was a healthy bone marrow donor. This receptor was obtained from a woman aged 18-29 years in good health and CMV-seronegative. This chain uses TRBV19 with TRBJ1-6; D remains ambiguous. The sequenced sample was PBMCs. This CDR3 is CASSPVHSSYNSPLHF. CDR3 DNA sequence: TGTGCCAGTAGTCCGGTCCATAGCTCCTATAATTCACCCCTCCACTTT. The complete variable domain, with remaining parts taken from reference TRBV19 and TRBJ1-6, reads DGGITQSPKYLFRKEGQNVTLSCEQNLNHDAMYWYRQDPGQGLRLIYYSQIVNDFQKGDIAEGYSVSREKKESFPLTVTSAQKNPTAFYLCASSPVHSSYNSPLHFGNGTRLTVT.